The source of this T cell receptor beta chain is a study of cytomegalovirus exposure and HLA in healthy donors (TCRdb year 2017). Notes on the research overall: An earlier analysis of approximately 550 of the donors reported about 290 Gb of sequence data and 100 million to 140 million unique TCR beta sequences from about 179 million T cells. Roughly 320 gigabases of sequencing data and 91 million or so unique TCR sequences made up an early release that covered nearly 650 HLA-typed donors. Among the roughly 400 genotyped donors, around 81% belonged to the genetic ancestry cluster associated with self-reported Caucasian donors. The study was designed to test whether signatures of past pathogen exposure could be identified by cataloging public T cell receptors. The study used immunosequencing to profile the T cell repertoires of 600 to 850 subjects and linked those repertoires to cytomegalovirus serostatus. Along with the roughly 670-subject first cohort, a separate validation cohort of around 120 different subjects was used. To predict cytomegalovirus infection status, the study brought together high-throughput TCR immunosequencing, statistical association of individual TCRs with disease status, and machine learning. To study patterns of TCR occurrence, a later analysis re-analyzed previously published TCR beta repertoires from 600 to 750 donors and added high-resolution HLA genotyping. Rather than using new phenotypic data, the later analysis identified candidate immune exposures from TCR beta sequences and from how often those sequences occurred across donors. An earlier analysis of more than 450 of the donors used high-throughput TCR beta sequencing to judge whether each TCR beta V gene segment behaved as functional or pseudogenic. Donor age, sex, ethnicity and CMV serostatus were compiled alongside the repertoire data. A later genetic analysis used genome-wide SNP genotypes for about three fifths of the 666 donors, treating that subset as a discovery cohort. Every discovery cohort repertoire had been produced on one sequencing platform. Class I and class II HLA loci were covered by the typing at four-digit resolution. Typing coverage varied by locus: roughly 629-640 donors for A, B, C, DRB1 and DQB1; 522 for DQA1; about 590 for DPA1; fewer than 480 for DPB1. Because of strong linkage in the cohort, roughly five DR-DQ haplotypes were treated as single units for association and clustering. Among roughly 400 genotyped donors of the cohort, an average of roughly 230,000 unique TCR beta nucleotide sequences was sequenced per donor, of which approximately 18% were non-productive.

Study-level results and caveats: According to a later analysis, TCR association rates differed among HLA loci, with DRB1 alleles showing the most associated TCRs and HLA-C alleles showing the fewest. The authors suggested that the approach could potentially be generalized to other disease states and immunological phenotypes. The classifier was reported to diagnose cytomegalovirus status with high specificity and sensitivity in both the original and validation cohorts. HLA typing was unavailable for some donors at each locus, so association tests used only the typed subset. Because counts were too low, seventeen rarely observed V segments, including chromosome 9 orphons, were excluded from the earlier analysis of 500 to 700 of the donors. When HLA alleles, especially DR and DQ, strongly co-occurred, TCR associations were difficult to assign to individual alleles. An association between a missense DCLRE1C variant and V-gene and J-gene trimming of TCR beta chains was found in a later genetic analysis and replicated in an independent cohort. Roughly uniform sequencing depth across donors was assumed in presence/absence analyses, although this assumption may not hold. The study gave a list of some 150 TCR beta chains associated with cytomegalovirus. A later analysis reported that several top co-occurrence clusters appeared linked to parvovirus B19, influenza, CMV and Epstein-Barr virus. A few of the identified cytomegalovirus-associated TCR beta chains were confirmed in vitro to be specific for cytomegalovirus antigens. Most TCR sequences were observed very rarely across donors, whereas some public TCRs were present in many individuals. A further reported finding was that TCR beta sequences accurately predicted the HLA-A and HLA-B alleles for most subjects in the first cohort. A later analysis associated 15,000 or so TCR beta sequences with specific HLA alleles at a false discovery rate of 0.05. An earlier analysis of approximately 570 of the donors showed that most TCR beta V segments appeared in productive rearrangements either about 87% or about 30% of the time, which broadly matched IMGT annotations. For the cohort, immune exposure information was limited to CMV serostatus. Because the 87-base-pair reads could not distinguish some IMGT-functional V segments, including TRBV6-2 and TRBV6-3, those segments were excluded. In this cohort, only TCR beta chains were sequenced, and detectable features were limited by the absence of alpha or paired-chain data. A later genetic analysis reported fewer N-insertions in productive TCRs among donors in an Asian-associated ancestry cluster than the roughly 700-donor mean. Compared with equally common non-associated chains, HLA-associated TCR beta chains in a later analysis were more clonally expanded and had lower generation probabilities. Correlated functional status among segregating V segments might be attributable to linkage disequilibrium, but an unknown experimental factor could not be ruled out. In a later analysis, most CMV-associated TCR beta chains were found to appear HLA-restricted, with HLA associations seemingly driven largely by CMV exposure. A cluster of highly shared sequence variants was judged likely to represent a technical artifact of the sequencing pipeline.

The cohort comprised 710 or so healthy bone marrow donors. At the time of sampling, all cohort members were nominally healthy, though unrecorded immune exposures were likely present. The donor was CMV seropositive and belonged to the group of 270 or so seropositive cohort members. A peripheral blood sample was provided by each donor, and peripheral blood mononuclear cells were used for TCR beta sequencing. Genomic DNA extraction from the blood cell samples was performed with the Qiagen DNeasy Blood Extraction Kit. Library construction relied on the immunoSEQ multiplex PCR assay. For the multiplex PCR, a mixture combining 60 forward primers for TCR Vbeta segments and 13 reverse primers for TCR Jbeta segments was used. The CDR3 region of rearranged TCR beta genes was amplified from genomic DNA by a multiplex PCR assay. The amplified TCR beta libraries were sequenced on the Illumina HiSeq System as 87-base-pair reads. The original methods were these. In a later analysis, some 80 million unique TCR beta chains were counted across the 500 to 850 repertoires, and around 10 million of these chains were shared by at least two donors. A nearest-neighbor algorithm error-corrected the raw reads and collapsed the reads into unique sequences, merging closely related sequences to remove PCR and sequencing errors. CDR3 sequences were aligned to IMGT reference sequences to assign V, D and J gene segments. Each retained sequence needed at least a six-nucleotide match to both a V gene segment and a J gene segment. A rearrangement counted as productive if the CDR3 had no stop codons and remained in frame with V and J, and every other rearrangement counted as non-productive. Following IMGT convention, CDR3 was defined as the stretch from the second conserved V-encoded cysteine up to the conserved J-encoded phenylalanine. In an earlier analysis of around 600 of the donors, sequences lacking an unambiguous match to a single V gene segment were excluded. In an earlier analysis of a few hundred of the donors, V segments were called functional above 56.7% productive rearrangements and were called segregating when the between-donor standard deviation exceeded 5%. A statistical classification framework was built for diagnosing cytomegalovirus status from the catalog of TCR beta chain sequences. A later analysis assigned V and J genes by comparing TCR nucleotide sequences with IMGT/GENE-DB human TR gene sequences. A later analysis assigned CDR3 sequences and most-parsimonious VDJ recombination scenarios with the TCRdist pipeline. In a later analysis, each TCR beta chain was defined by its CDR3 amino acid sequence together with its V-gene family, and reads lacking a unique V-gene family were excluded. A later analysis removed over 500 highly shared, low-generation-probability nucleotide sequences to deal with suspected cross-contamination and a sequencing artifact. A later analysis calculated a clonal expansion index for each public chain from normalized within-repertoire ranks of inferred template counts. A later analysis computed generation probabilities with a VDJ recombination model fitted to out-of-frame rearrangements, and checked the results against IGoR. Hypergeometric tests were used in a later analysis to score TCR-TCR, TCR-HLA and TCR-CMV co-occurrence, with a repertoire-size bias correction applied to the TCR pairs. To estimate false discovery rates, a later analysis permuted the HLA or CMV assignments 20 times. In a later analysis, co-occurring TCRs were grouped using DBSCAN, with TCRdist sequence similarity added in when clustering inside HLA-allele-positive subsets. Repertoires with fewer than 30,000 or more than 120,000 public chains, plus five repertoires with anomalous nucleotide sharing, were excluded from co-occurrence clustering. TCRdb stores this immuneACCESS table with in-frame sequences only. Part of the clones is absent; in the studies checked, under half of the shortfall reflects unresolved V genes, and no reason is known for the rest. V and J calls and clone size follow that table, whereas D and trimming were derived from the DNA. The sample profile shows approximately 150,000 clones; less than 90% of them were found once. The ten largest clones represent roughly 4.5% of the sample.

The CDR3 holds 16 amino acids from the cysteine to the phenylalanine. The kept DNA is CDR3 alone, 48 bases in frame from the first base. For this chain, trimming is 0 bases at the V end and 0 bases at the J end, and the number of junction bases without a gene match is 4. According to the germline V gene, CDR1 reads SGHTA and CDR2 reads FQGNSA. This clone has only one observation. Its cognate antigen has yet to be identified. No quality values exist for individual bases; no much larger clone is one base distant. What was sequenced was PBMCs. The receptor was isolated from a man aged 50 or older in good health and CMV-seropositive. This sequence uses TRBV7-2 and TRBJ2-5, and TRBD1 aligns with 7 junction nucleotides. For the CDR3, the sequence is CASSLAWTGYQETQYF. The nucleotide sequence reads TGTGCCAGCAGCTTAGCGTGGACAGGCTACCAAGAGACCCAGTACTTC.